This T cell receptor beta chain derives from a study of blood T cell repertoires in COVID-19. Study at large: The samples span acute and convalescent COVID-19 from the United States, Italy and Spain.

In the authors' methods: Reference gene primer amplification gave estimated nucleated cell counts. The repertoire was sequenced with immunoSEQ multiplex PCR; TCRdb's copy has only in-frame clones and lacks some. V, J and clone size were drawn from that table, and D and trimming were deduced from the DNA. The sample consists of 140,000 to 150,000 clones, approximately 92% of them appearing once. Trimming removed 6 bases from V and 7 bases from J; junction bases left unmatched: 8. Germline loops: CDR1 SQVTM, CDR2 ANQGSEA. The CDR3 has 13 amino acids. The sequenced sample was peripheral blood. This receptor was identified in a woman in her sixties with active COVID-19. V and J are TRBV29-1 and TRBJ2-2; 7 bases agree with TRBD1. DNA for the CDR3: TGCAGCGTGGGGACAGAGACGATCGGGGAGCTGTTTTTT. Its protein product is CSVGTETIGELFF.